This T cell receptor (beta chain) came from a study of siplizumab effects on memory and regulatory T cells. The table came from immunoSEQ multiplex PCR; TCRdb's copy has only in-frame clones and leaves some out. The sample has roughly 62,000 clones; 85% to 95% are singletons. Germline V gene data show CDR1 as MGHRA and CDR2 as YSYEKL. V gave up 4 bases and J gave up 5 bases, with 14 bases separating them. The CDR3 runs to 14 residues. This clonotype originated in a human donor in good health. Source material: CD8+ T cells sorted from blood. The genes are TRBV4-1 and TRBJ1-1; D is unclear. CDR3 nucleotide sequence: TGCGCCAGCAGCCGAGTTGGACGTCGGACTGAAGCTTTCTTT. Its translation: CASSRVGRRTEAFF.